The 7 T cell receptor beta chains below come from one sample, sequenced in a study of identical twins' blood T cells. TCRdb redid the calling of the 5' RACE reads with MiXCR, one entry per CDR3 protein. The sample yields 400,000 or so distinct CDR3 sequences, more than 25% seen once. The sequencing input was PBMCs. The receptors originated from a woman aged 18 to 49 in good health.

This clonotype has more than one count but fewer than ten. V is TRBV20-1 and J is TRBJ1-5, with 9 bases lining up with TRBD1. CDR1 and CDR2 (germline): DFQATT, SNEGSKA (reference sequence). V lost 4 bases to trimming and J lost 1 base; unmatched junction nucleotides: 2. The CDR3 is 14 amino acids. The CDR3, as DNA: TGCAGTGCTATTACAGGGGGCAGCAATCAGCCCCAGCATTTT. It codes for CSAITGGSNQPQHF.

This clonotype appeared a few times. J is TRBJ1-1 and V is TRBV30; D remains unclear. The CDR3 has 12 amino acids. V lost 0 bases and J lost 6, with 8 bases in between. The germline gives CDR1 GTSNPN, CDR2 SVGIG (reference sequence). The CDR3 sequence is CAWSVDWSEAFF. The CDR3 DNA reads TGTGCCTGGAGTGTCGATTGGTCTGAAGCTTTCTTT.

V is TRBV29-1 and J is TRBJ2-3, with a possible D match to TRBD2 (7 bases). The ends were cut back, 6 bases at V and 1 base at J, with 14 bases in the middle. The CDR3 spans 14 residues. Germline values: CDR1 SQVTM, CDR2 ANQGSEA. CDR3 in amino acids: CSVGGGSGTDTQYF. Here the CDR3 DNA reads TGCAGCGTGGGGGGCGGGAGTGGCACAGATACGCAGTATTTT.

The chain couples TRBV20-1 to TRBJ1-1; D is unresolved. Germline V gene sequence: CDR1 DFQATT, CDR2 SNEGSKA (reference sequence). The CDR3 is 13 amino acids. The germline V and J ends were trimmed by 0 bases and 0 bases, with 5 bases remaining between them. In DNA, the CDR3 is TGCAGTGCTAGAGATCACATGAACACTGAAGCTTTCTTT. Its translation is CSARDHMNTEAFF.

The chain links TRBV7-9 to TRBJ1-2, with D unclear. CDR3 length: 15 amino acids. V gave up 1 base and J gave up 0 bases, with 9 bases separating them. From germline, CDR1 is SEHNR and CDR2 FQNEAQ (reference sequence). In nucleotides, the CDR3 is TGTGCCAGCAGCTTAGGTGCAGGTTCTAACTATGGCTACACCTTC. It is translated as CASSLGAGSNYGYTF.

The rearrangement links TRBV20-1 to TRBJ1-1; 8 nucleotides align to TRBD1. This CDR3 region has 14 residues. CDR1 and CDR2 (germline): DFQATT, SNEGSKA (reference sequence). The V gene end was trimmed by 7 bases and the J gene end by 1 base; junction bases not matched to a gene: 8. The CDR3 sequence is CSVRRGQGNTEAFF. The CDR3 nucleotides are TGCAGTGTCCGTAGAGGACAGGGGAACACTGAAGCTTTCTTT.

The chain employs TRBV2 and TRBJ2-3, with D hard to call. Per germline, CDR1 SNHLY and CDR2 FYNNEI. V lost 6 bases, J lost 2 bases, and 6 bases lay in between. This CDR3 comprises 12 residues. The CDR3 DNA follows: TGTGCCAGCAGGACTGACACAGATACGCAGTATTTT. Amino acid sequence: CASRTDTDTQYF. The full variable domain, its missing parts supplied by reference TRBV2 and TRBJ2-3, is EPEVTQTPSHQVTQMGQEVILRCVPISNHLYFYWYRQILGQKVEFLVSFYNNEISEKSEIFDDQFSVERPDGSNFTLKIRSTKLEDSAMYFCASRTDTDTQYFGPGTRLTVL.